This TCR beta chain was documented in a study of beta chain features in type 1 diabetes (dated by TCRdb to 2016 to 2019). In terms of the full investigation: Patients and healthy donors did not differ in mean age, gender distribution, total cell number or subset yield. A total of approximately 110,000,000 sorted cells were examined across all samples, and a strong correlation was observed between cell number per subset and RNA yield. The study compared TCRB repertoires of sorted circulating CD4+ T cell subsets between recently diagnosed type 1 diabetes patients and matched healthy donors. Whereas all 30 or so donors provided naive and central memory subsets, regulatory and stem cell-like memory subsets were isolated from just 8 patients and about eight healthy donors.

From each donor, a single peripheral blood sample of roughly 0.11 L on average was drawn into heparinised tubes. A BD FACSAria II and a panel including CD45RO, CCR7, CD25, CD127, CD95 and CD27 were used to sort naive, central memory, regulatory and stem cell-like memory CD4+ T cells. All sorted populations exceeded 95% purity. PBMCs were separated immediately by Lymphoprep density gradient centrifugation and were stained directly, without being cultured. So that batch effects would be minimized, each experiment stained and sorted samples in pairs, pairing one healthy donor with one patient. Findings and caveats that apply to the study as a whole: Because cDNA was sequenced instead of genomic DNA, highly expressing activated cells could be over-represented, though the groups showed no difference in activation or CD3 levels. Because the HLA sub-analyses included only small numbers of individuals, any influence of HLA type on TCRB rearrangement was left unresolved. The naive, central memory and regulatory TCRB repertoires appeared to resemble one another more closely among patients than among healthy donors. Shorter templates might be favored by PCR, yet because patient and control samples were amplified and corrected together, any such skew would affect both groups equally. In all four CD4+ subsets, TCRB CDR3 length was moderately but significantly shorter in type 1 diabetes patients. At VDJ recombination sites, patients with type 1 diabetes made fewer insertions and deleted more nucleotides, a pattern implying thymic rearrangement abnormalities.

The CDR3 covers 13 residues, taking in both the cysteine and the phenylalanine. Just the 39-base CDR3 DNA is kept, in frame starting at base 1. Relative to germline, V is missing 4 bases and J is missing 5 bases, with 2 bases of the junction outside any gene match. CDR1 is given as SGHTA and CDR2 as FQGNSA, both from the germline V gene. The entire isolated RNA was reverse transcribed using the High Capacity cDNA Reverse Transcription Kit, and thus expressed TCRB transcripts were sequenced. Deep immunoSEQ sequencing was performed on naive, central memory and regulatory T cell samples, with an average of approximately 4 million total reads per sample. Sorted cells were lysed in RLT buffer and RNA was extracted with DNase-treated RNeasy Micro or Mini kits, depending on cell number. Each cell subset was processed on its own to prevent cross-contamination, while patient and healthy donor samples were processed together. The immunoSEQ multiplex PCR was used to amplify TCRB sequences from cDNA, yielding 87-bp fragments that span the CDR3 region. The amplicons were sequenced using the Illumina HiSeq platform. Concerning the study's data processing: Synthetic template baselines were used to correct PCR bias computationally, reads within Hamming distance 2 were collapsed, and singletons that could not be merged were discarded. Reads were aligned against IMGT to assign V, D and J genes, CDR3 length and insertions or deletions at six rearrangement sites. Within each subset, clonotype counts were normalized to the number of sorted cells before true diversity and Gini coefficients were calculated with the tcR R package. Repertoire sharing was quantified using the overlap coefficient calculated on TCRB nucleotide sequences. TCRdb stores this immuneACCESS table with in-frame sequences only. Part of the clones is absent; in the studies checked, under half of the shortfall reflects unresolved V genes, and no reason is known for the rest. D and trimming were read from the DNA, whereas the V and J calls and clone size are those reported in that table. This sample is represented by fewer than 200,000 clones; roughly an eighth of them were singletons. The ten top clones hold 0.62% of the sample.

Remarks on this clone: Its antigen target is currently unknown. Per-base qualities were not stored, and no clone one base away is much larger.

This receptor was obtained from a woman younger than 30 in good health. The sample taken for sequencing was central memory CD4+ T cells from blood. The sequence joins TRBV7-2 to TRBJ2-5; 9 middle bases align to TRBD1. The DNA is as follows: TGTGCCAGCAGCTCCGGGACAGGGGAGACCCAGTACTTC. Translated, it gives CASSSGTGETQYF.